The 12 T cell receptor beta chains below were found in one sample sequenced in a study of radiotherapy plus CTLA-4 blockade in lung cancer. Some clones are missing from TCRdb's copy, which holds only in-frame ones; the method was immunoSEQ multiplex PCR. The table lists 49,000 or so clones, around 77% of them singletons, with more than 6.5% in the top ten. Sequenced material: peripheral blood, taken from a patient treated with radiotherapy plus ipilimumab. These receptors all stem from a human donor with non-small cell lung cancer who had stable disease on radiotherapy plus ipilimumab.

The chain employs TRBV6-1 and TRBJ1-5; a possible D gene is TRBD1 (6 bases). This CDR3 region has 16 residues. Germline CDR1 MNHNS, CDR2 SASEGT. The V end lost 5 bases, the J end lost 0 bases, and 14 bases lay between the germline ends. The CDR3 reads CASSKGRGNSNQPQHF. CDR3 DNA: TGTGCCAGCAGTAAAGGCAGGGGAAATAGCAATCAGCCCCAGCATTTT.

The V and J genes are TRBV30 and TRBJ2-7; weak D call: TRBD2 (6 bases). From germline, CDR1 is GTSNPN and CDR2 SVGIG (reference sequence). The CDR3 spans 13 residues. Trimming took 5 bases from V and 2 from J, leaving 13 bases between them. CDR3 DNA sequence: TGTGCCTGGGCTACTAGCAGAGCCTACGAGCAGTACTTC. It encodes CAWATSRAYEQYF.

V usage is TRBV4-1 and J usage is TRBJ1-3, with D unclear. The CDR3 contains 17 residues. Germline V CDR1 and CDR2: MGHRA, YSYEKL. Trimming removed 1 base at V and 0 bases at J, with 13 bases between. The CDR3 loop is CASSQAAGFISGNTIYF. The CDR3 region has the DNA TGCGCCAGCAGCCAAGCGGCAGGATTCATCTCTGGAAACACCATATATTTT.

The CDR3: CASSHSRSGRTYNEQFF. The CDR3 region has the DNA TGCGCCAGCAGCCATTCCCGCTCAGGGAGGACCTACAATGAGCAGTTCTTC. The gene calls are TRBV4-1 and TRBJ2-1, with D perhaps matching TRBD2 (6 bases). The CDR3 extends over 17 amino acids. Germline CDR1 and CDR2: MGHRA and YSYEKL. The germline V and J ends were trimmed by 3 bases and 2 bases, with 17 bases remaining between them.

This rearrangement joins TRBV18 to TRBJ1-6, with 10 bases that match TRBD1. Germline V gene sequence: CDR1 KGHSH, CDR2 LQKENI. V dropped 3 bases and J dropped 7; count of bases not matched to a gene: 3. The CDR3 spans 15 residues. The CDR3: CASSPRGQGNSPLHF. CDR3 sequence (DNA): TGTGCCAGCTCACCCCGGGGACAGGGGAATTCACCCCTCCACTTT.

The chain carries TRBV5-4 and TRBJ2-5; no reliable D call. V was pared by 0 bases and J by 1 base, with 10 bases between. The CDR3 loop spans 15 amino acids. CDR1 SGHNT and CDR2 YYREEE come from the germline V gene (reference sequence). Here the CDR3 DNA reads TGTGCCAGCAGCTTGGTGATCGGTCCCCAAGAGACCCAGTACTTC. This encodes CASSLVIGPQETQYF.

The rearrangement uses TRBV27 and TRBJ2-1; a weak D match, TRBD2 (6 bases). The V end lost 8 bases, the J end lost 9 bases, and 20 bases lay between the germline ends. This CDR3 comprises 14 residues. From germline, CDR1 is MNHEY and CDR2 SMNVEV (reference sequence). CDR3 sequence (DNA): TGTGCCAGCTCAAGGAGGGGATTTGAGGTTGAGCAGTTCTTC. Its translation: CASSRRGFEVEQFF.

The chain links TRBV7-2 to TRBJ2-3; D call uncertain. The CDR3 length is 14 residues. With 3 bases removed from V and 0 bases from J, the gap between germline ends came to 7 bases. CDR1 is SGHTA and CDR2 is FQGNSA in the germline V gene. The CDR3 loop is CASSLQSSTDTQYF. CDR3 in DNA: TGTGCCAGCAGCTTGCAGTCTAGCACAGATACGCAGTATTTT.

This chain links TRBV9 with TRBJ2-4; possibly TRBD2 for D (7 bases). The ends were cut back, 0 bases at V and 4 bases at J, with 26 bases in the middle. The CDR3 runs 20 residues. Per the germline V gene, CDR1 is SGDLS and CDR2 is YYNGEE. This chain's CDR3 is CASSVESVGGQGERKNIQYF. Here the CDR3 DNA reads TGTGCCAGCAGCGTAGAGTCCGTCGGGGGGCAGGGAGAGAGGAAAAACATTCAGTACTTC. The full variable domain, with the rest looked up from reference TRBV9 and TRBJ2-4, is DSGVTQTPKHLITATGQRVTLRCSPRSGDLSVYWYQQSLDQGLQFLIQYYNGEERAKGNILERFSAQQFPDLHSELNLSSLELGDSALYFCASSVESVGGQGERKNIQYFGAGTRLSVL.

This chain connects TRBV28 to TRBJ1-2; perhaps TRBD1 as D (5 bases). This CDR3 is built from 12 residues. The V end lost 3 bases, the J end lost 8 bases, and 10 bases lay between the germline ends. Germline V CDR1 and CDR2: MDHEN, SYDVKM. CDR3 region: CASSLSREGYTF. CDR3 coding DNA: TGTGCCAGCAGTTTGAGCAGGGAGGGCTACACCTTC.

This chain joins TRBV6-1 and TRBJ1-5, with TRBD1 identical over 11 bases. Germline loops: CDR1 MNHNS, CDR2 SASEGT. J lost 9 bases, V lost 5 bases, and 9 bases had no gene match. The CDR3 is made up of 15 amino acids. The CDR3 DNA sequence: TGTGCCAGCAGTCCGGGGACAGGGGGTAGTCTGCCCCAGCATTTT. This encodes CASSPGTGGSLPQHF.

The chain uses TRBV7-3 and TRBJ1-1; TRBD1 matches at 9 bases. Looked up from germline, CDR1 is SGHTA and CDR2 is FQGTGA. CDR3 size: 15 residues. V was pared by 5 bases and J by 1 base, with 5 bases of the junction left unmatched. CDR3 DNA sequence: TGTGCCAGCAGCGTGACAGGGGGTTCGAACACTGAAGCTTTCTTT. Translating gives CASSVTGGSNTEAFF.